This T cell receptor (beta chain) was sequenced during a study of blood T cell repertoires in COVID-19. The CDR3 sequence is 12 residues long. Germline assignment: CDR1 GTSNPN and CDR2 SVGIG (reference sequence). Trimming pared 3 bases from V and 11 bases from J, leaving 14 bases between. The method was immunoSEQ multiplex PCR; TCRdb's version includes in-frame clones alone and lacks a portion of them. The table records under 350,000 clones, 85% to 90% of them present only once. The sequence was obtained from a man aged 40-49 years with acute or convalescent COVID-19. V usage is TRBV30 and J usage is TRBJ2-1, with D possibly TRBD1 on 6 matching bases. The sample taken for sequencing was peripheral blood. CDR3 sequence (DNA): TGTGCCTGGAGCGACAGGCAGGCGAAGCAGTTCTTC. This sequence encodes CAWSDRQAKQFF.